This passage covers 26 T cell receptor beta chains from one sample sequenced in a study of blood T cell repertoires in COVID-19. TCRdb keeps only in-frame clones here, not all; method: immunoSEQ multiplex PCR. Of approximately 220,000 clones in the sample, under 90% were seen once. Sequencing used PBMCs or T cells enriched from blood (not recorded which). These receptors all come from a middle-aged woman who had been exposed to COVID-19.

This clone was seen once. The rearrangement joins TRBV7-2 to TRBJ2-5, with 7 bases aligning to TRBD2. J gave up 5 bases and V 5 bases, and 11 bases lay outside the gene matches. Germline CDR1 is SGHTA and CDR2 is FQGNSA. This CDR3 spans 15 amino acids. This CDR3 reads CASSKISGASETQYF. The CDR3 nucleotides are TGTGCCAGCAGCAAGATAAGCGGGGCCTCGGAGACCCAGTACTTC.

The gene calls are TRBV5-5 and TRBJ1-1, with TRBD1 matching over 7 bases. This CDR3 has 16 residues. Germline lookup yields CDR1 SGHKS and CDR2 YYEKEE (reference sequence). V lost 4 bases and J lost 4; bases outside the gene matches: 13. The CDR3 here is CASSRGQAARGTEAFF. The CDR3 region has the DNA TGTGCCAGCAGCAGAGGACAGGCCGCGAGGGGCACTGAAGCTTTCTTT.

J is TRBJ1-5 and V is TRBV7-3; D ambiguous. V lost 0 bases, J lost 9 bases, and 3 bases lay in between. Germline lookup yields CDR1 SGHTA and CDR2 FQGTGA. The CDR3 extends over 11 amino acids. Here the CDR3 reads CASSLTRPQHF. The CDR3 nucleotides read TGTGCCAGCAGCTTAACGCGGCCCCAGCATTTT.

The chain has TRBV9 and TRBJ1-3; 8 bases match TRBD1. CDR3 length: 16 amino acids. Germline loops: CDR1 SGDLS, CDR2 YYNGEE. V shed 4 bases and J 0 bases; nucleotides not matched to a gene: 6. As DNA, the CDR3 is TGTGCCAGCAGCAGAATGGGACAGGCCTCTGGAAACACCATATATTTT. It encodes CASSRMGQASGNTIYF.

This clone was seen more than once but under ten times. The V call is TRBV9, the J call TRBJ2-5; D is perhaps TRBD1 (8 bases). This CDR3 spans 13 amino acids. Trimming pared 4 bases from V and 4 bases from J, leaving 11 bases between. The germline gives CDR1 SGDLS, CDR2 YYNGEE. The CDR3 loop reads CASSTGGGETQYF. The CDR3 nucleotides read TGTGCCAGCAGCACAGGGGGGGGAGAGACCCAGTACTTC.

The CDR3 is CASGLGQDNSPLHF. Here the CDR3 DNA reads TGTGCTAGTGGTTTGGGACAGGACAATTCACCCCTCCACTTT. The V call is TRBV12-5, the J call TRBJ1-6, with D maybe TRBD1 (6 bases). Germline CDR1 reads LGHNT; CDR2 reads FRNRAP. V was pared by 1 base and J by 7 bases, with 8 bases between. There are 14 residues in the CDR3.

The chain employs TRBV5-6 and TRBJ1-2; D might be TRBD1 (5 bases). The CDR3 is 12 residues long. Trimming cost V 0 bases and J 8 bases, with 8 bases left between them. Germline V lookup: CDR1 SGHDT, CDR2 YYEEEE. The CDR3 DNA sequence: TGTGCCAGCAGCTTGGAGGGGAGGGGCTACACCTTC. It yields the protein CASSLEGRGYTF.

CDR3 amino acids: CAWSVRQLAKNIQYF. The CDR3 region has the DNA TGTGCCTGGAGTGTTCGACAGTTAGCCAAAAACATTCAGTACTTC. The rearrangement joins TRBV30 to TRBJ2-4, with TRBD1 as a possible D gene (5 bases). Trimming left V 0 bases short and J 0 bases short, with 9 bases between. This CDR3 contains 15 residues. CDR1 GTSNPN and CDR2 SVGIG come from the germline V gene (reference sequence).

The CDR3 bases are TGTGCCAGCAGCCAAGGACAGGGGGGGACTGAAGCTTTCTTT. This sequence encodes CASSQGQGGTEAFF. V usage is TRBV14 and J usage is TRBJ1-1; 9 bases line up with TRBD1. Germline CDR1 is SGHDN and CDR2 is FVKESK. V lost 1 base, J lost 5 bases, and 2 bases stayed unmatched. This CDR3 is built from 14 residues.

V is TRBV3-1 (or the pseudogene TRBV3-2) and J is TRBJ1-1; TRBD1 matches 7 bases. V lost 0 bases to trimming and J lost 11 bases; unmatched junction nucleotides: 12. The length of the CDR3 is 15 residues. Germline CDR1 reads LGHDT; CDR2 reads YNNKEL (reference sequence). CDR3 protein: CASSQDKATGHGAFF. As DNA, the CDR3 is TGTGCCAGCAGCCAAGATAAGGCGACAGGGCATGGGGCTTTCTTT.

J is TRBJ1-6 and V is TRBV6-1; no clear D. Germline loops: CDR1 MNHNS, CDR2 SASEGT. This CDR3 spans 13 amino acids. Trimming shortened V by 8 bases and J by 7 bases, and 12 bases separated the two germline ends. The CDR3 here is CASPRADNSPLHF. The CDR3 nucleotides are TGTGCCAGCCCGAGGGCAGACAATTCACCCCTCCACTTT.

The chain is built from TRBV6-1 and TRBJ2-7; 7 bases are a match to TRBD1. The V segment lost 2 bases and the J segment 7 bases; nucleotides outside the gene matches: 2. Germline V gene lookup returns CDR1 MNHNS and CDR2 SASEGT. The CDR3 is 12 amino acids. The CDR3 nucleotides read TGTGCCAGCAGTGAACCGGACAGGGAGCAGTACTTC. Translating it yields CASSEPDREQYF.

This clone has a handful of counts. With a much larger clone just one base away, this may be a read error. Other nucleotide sequences from this sample produce the same CDR3. V gene TRBV7-8 combines with J gene TRBJ1-3; D is possibly TRBD1 (5 bases). The germline V gene encodes CDR1 SGHVS and CDR2 FQNEAQ. Trimming stripped 5 bases from V and 0 bases from J, with 8 bases between. The CDR3 spans 14 residues. The CDR3 DNA is TGTGCCAGCAGCCCCCAGGGCTCTGGAAACACCATATATTTT. Protein: CASSPQGSGNTIYF.

This chain connects TRBV6-6 to TRBJ1-6, with D possibly matching TRBD1 (5 bases). The CDR3 totals 20 residues. Germline V CDR1 and CDR2: MNHNY, SVGAGI (reference sequence). The V end lost 5 bases, the J end lost 4 bases, and 27 bases lay between the germline ends. CDR3 coding DNA: TGTGCCAGCAGTCCGCGTATAGGTATTGGGGCGTACTCTTATAATTCACCCCTCCACTTT. This translates into CASSPRIGIGAYSYNSPLHF.

The chain is built from TRBV5-1 and TRBJ2-6; possible D gene TRBD1, 5 bases. Deletions cut 6 bases from V and 2 bases from J, with 18 bases between. CDR1 and CDR2 (germline): SGHRS, YFSETQ. The CDR3 length is 17 residues. The CDR3 protein is CASTPRALTPGANVLTF. As DNA, the CDR3 is TGCGCCAGCACACCCAGGGCCCTAACCCCTGGGGCCAACGTCCTGACTTTC.

J is TRBJ1-1 and V is TRBV27, with D possibly being TRBD1 (5 bases). CDR1 and CDR2 from the germline V gene are MNHEY and SMNVEV (reference sequence). V lost 6 bases and J lost 9, with 17 bases in between. The CDR3 is made up of 13 amino acids. CDR3 sequence reads: CASRGGHRAKAFF. CDR3 DNA: TGTGCCAGCAGGGGGGGTCATAGGGCTAAAGCTTTCTTT.

This chain links TRBV28 with TRBJ1-2; possible D gene TRBD1, 6 bases. CDR1 and CDR2 from the germline V gene are MDHEN and SYDVKM. V lost 7 bases and J 4 bases, leaving 19 bases between the germline ends. CDR3 length: 15 residues. The CDR3: CASTLGGHSIYGYTF. CDR3 DNA sequence: TGTGCCAGCACCCTAGGGGGTCACAGCATCTATGGCTACACCTTC.

This chain connects TRBV2 to TRBJ2-5, with a weak D call TRBD1 (5 bases). Germline V lookup: CDR1 SNHLY, CDR2 FYNNEI. CDR3 length: 13 amino acids. Deletions cut 8 bases from V and 4 bases from J, with 14 bases between. The DNA of the CDR3 is TGTGCCAGCTGGGGCCGGCCCGGAGAGACCCAGTACTTC. This codes for CASWGRPGETQYF.

This clone has only a few counts. The chain carries TRBV10-3 and TRBJ1-5; D gene unclear. V gave up 0 bases and J gave up 4 bases, with 10 bases separating them. Germline values: CDR1 ENHRY, CDR2 SYGVKD. The CDR3 length is 15 residues. CDR3 DNA: TGTGCCATCAGTGAGTCGGACGGGAGAAATCAGCCCCAGCATTTT. This sequence encodes CAISESDGRNQPQHF.

The CDR3 protein is CASSAEGTLSTGELFF. CDR3 nucleotide sequence: TGTGCCAGCAGCGCAGAGGGGACACTAAGCACCGGGGAGCTGTTTTTT. The rearrangement uses TRBV9 and TRBJ2-2, with TRBD1 as a possible D gene (6 bases). CDR1 SGDLS and CDR2 YYNGEE come from the germline V gene. V was pared by 3 bases and J by 4 bases, with 16 bases between. The CDR3 contains 16 residues. Full variable domain (remainder filled in from reference TRBV9 and TRBJ2-2): DSGVTQTPKHLITATGQRVTLRCSPRSGDLSVYWYQQSLDQGLQFLIQYYNGEERAKGNILERFSAQQFPDLHSELNLSSLELGDSALYFCASSAEGTLSTGELFFGEGSRLTVL.

This chain joins TRBV29-1 and TRBJ2-1, with 7 bases matching TRBD1. Trimming cost V 1 base and J 10 bases; bases outside gene matches: 4. This CDR3 comprises 12 residues. From germline, CDR1 is SQVTM and CDR2 ANQGSEA. This chain's CDR3 is CSVEAGGVEQFF. The CDR3 DNA reads as TGCAGCGTTGAAGCAGGGGGAGTGGAGCAGTTCTTC.

The chain combines TRBV19 with TRBJ1-1; D gene ambiguous. CDR1 and CDR2 (germline): LNHDA, SQIVND (reference sequence). V was shortened by 5 bases and J by 3 bases, with 10 bases between the two germline ends. The CDR3 totals 13 residues. The CDR3 is CASSSTWDTEAFF. Written as DNA, the CDR3 is TGTGCCAGTAGTTCGACTTGGGACACTGAAGCTTTCTTT.

The CDR3 DNA reads TGCGCCAGCAGCCAAGATTCGTCTAGCGGGGGGAACAATGAGCAGTTCTTC. This gives the protein CASSQDSSSGGNNEQFF. V is TRBV4-3 and J is TRBJ2-1; the match to TRBD2 covers 11 bases. Germline V gene lookup returns CDR1 LGHNA and CDR2 YSLEER. V trimming: 0 bases; J trimming: 5 bases; junction bases outside the gene matches: 6. This CDR3 is 17 amino acids long.

The DNA for the CDR3 is TGTGCCAGCAGTTTCGGCGGGGGGGAGACCCAGTACTTC. This encodes CASSFGGGETQYF. The chain employs TRBV12-3 or TRBV12-4 and TRBJ2-5; 8 bases agree with TRBD2. Trimming cost V 3 bases and J 5 bases; bases outside gene matches: 2. The CDR3 has 13 amino acids.

This chain uses TRBV2 with TRBJ2-7; 10 bases are a match to TRBD1. The germline CDR1 and CDR2 sequences are SNHLY and FYNNEI. This CDR3 is built from 14 residues. V shed 7 bases, J shed 5 bases, and the junction held 8 bases outside the gene matches. CDR3 nucleotide sequence: TGTGCCAGCACCCTGACAGGGGGCAAGCACGAGCAGTACTTC. Its protein product is CASTLTGGKHEQYF. The variable domain in full, completed from reference TRBV2 and TRBJ2-7, reads EPEVTQTPSHQVTQMGQEVILRCVPISNHLYFYWYRQILGQKVEFLVSFYNNEISEKSEIFDDQFSVERPDGSNFTLKIRSTKLEDSAMYFCASTLTGGKHEQYFGPGTRLTVT.

The chain combines TRBV18 with TRBJ2-5; 11 nucleotides align to TRBD1. Germline CDR1 and CDR2: KGHSH and LQKENI. Unmatched junction bases numbered 2, after V lost 4 bases and J lost 1 base. The CDR3 contains 15 residues. CDR3 protein: CASSRTGGPQETQYF. The CDR3 region has the DNA TGTGCCAGCTCACGGACAGGGGGCCCCCAAGAGACCCAGTACTTC.